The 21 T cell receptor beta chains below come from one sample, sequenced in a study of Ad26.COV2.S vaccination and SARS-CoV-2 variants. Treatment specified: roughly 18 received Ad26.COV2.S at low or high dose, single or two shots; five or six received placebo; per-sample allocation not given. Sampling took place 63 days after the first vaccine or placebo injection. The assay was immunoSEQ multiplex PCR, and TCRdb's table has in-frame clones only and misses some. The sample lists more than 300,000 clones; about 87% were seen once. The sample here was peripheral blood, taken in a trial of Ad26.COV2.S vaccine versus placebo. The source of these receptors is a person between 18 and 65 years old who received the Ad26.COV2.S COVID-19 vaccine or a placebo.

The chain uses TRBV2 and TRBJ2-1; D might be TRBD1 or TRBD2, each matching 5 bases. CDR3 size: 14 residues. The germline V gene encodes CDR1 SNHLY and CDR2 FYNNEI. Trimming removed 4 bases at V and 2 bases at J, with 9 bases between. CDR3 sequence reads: CASSGGKTYNEQFF. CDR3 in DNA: TGTGCCAGCAGTGGGGGGAAGACCTACAATGAGCAGTTCTTC. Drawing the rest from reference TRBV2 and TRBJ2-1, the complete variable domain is EPEVTQTPSHQVTQMGQEVILRCVPISNHLYFYWYRQILGQKVEFLVSFYNNEISEKSEIFDDQFSVERPDGSNFTLKIRSTKLEDSAMYFCASSGGKTYNEQFFGPGTRLTVL.

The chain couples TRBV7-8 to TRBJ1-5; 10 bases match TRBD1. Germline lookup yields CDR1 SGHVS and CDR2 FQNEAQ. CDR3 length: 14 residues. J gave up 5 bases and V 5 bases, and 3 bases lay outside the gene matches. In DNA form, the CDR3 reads TGTGCCAGCAGCGGCGGGACAGGGGATCAGCCCCAGCATTTT. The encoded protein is CASSGGTGDQPQHF.

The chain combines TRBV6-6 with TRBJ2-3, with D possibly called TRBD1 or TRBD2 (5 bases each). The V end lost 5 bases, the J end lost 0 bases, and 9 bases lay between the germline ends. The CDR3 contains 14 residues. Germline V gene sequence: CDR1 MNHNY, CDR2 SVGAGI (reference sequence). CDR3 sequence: CASSRGRSTDTQYF. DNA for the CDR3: TGTGCCAGCAGTCGGGGCCGAAGCACAGATACGCAGTATTTT.

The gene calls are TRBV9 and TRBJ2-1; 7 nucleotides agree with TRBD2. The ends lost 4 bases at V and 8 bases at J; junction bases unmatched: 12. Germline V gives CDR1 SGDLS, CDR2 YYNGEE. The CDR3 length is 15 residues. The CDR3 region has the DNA TGTGCCAGCAGCCACGTAGGCGGGAGAGGGGATGAGCAGTTCTTC. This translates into CASSHVGGRGDEQFF.

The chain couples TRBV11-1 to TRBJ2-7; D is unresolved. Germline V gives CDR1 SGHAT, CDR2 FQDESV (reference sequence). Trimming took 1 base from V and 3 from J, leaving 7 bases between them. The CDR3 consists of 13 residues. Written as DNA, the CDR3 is TGTGCCAGCAGCTTAGGAACAGACTACGAGCAGTACTTC. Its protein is CASSLGTDYEQYF.

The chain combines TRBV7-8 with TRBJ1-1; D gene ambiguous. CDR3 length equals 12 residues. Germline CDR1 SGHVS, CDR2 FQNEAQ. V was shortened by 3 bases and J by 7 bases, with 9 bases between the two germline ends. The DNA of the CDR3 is TGTGCCAGCAGCTTCAGCGGAAATGAAGCTTTCTTT. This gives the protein CASSFSGNEAFF.

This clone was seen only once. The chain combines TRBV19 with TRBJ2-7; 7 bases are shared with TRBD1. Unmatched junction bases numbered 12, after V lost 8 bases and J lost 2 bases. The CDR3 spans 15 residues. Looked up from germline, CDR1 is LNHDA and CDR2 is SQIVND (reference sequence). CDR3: CASGGNRGPPYEQYF. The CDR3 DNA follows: TGTGCCAGTGGGGGAAACAGGGGTCCCCCCTACGAGCAGTACTTC. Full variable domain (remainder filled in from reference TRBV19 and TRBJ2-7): DGGITQSPKYLFRKEGQNVTLSCEQNLNHDAMYWYRQDPGQGLRLIYYSQIVNDFQKGDIAEGYSVSREKKESFPLTVTSAQKNPTAFYLCASGGNRGPPYEQYFGPGTRLTVT.

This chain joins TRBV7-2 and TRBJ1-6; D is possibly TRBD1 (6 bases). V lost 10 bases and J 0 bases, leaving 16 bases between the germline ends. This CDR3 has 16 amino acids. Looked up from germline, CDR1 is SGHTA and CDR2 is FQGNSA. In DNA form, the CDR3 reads TGTGCCATTCCGGGACACCAGAGCTCCTATAATTCACCCCTCCACTTT. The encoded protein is CAIPGHQSSYNSPLHF.

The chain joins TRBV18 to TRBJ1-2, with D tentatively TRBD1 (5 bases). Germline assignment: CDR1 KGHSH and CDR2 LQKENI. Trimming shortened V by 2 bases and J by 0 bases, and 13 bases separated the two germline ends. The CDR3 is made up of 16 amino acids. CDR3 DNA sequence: TGTGCCAGCTCACCATCAGACAGTATCTCTAACTATGGCTACACCTTC. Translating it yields CASSPSDSISNYGYTF.

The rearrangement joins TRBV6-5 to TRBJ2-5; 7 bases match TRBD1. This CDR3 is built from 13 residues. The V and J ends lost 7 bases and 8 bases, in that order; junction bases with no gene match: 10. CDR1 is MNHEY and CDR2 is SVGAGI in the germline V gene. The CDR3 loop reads CASTRDSPNTQYF. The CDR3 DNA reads TGTGCCAGCACCCGGGACAGCCCTAACACCCAGTACTTC.

The CDR3 sequence is CSAMGTSGNPDTQYF. DNA of the CDR3: TGCAGCGCGATGGGGACTAGCGGGAACCCAGATACGCAGTATTTT. The genes are TRBV29-1 and TRBJ2-3, with 13 bases matching TRBD2. The CDR3 covers 15 residues. Losses at the gene ends were 7 bases for V and 4 bases for J; bases not matched to a gene: 8. CDR1 is SQVTM and CDR2 is ANQGSEA in the germline V gene.

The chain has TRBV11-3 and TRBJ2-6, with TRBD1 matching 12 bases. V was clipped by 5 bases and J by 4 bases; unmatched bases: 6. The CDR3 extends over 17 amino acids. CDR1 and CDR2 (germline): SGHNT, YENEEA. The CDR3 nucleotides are TGTGCCAGCAGCCCCGGGACAGGGGGCTCCGGGGCCAACGTCCTGACTTTC. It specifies CASSPGTGGSGANVLTF. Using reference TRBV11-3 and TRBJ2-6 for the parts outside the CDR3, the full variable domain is EAGVVQSPRYKIIEKKQPVAFWCNPISGHNTLYWYLQNLGQGPELLIRYENEEAVDDSQLPKDRFSAERLKGVDSTLKIQPAELGDSAVYLCASSPGTGGSGANVLTFGAGSRLTVL.

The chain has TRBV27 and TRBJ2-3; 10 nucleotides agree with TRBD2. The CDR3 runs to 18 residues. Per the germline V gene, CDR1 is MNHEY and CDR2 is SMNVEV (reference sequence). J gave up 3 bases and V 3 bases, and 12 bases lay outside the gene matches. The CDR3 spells CASSLGETTSGVTDTQYF. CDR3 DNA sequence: TGTGCCAGCAGTTTGGGGGAAACCACTAGCGGGGTTACAGATACGCAGTATTTT.

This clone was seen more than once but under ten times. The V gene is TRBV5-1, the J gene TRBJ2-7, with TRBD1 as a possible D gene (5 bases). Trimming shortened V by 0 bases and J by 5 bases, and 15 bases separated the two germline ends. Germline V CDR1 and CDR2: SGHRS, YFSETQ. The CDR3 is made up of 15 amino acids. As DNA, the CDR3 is TGCGCCAGCAGCTTGGTGTTCGGGCAGGGCAACGAGCAGTACTTC. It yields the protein CASSLVFGQGNEQYF.

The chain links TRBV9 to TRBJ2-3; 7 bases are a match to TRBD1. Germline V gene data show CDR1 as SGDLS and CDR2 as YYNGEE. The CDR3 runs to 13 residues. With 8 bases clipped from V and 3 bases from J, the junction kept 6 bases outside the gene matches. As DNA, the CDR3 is TGTGCCAGTGACAGGGAAGGGACAGATACGCAGTATTTT. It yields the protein CASDREGTDTQYF.

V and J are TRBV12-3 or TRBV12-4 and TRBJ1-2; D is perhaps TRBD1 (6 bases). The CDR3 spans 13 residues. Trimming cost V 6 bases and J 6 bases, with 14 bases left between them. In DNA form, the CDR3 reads TGTGCCAGCAGCCTGCCGGGACAACATGGCTACACCTTC. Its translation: CASSLPGQHGYTF.

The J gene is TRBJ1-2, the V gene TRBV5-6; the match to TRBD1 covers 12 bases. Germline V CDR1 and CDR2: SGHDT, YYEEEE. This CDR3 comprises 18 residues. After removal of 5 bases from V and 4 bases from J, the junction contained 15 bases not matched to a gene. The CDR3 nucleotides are TGTGCCAGCAGTTATCGCGGGACAGGGGGCTACGGGGCCTATGGCTACACCTTC. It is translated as CASSYRGTGGYGAYGYTF.

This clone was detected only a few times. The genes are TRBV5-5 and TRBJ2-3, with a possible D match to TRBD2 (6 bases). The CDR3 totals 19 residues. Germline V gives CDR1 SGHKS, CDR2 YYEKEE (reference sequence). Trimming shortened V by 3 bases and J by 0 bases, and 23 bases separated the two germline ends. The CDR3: CASSWEDIPRGASTDTQYF. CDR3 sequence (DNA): TGTGCCAGCAGCTGGGAGGACATCCCGAGGGGAGCTAGCACAGATACGCAGTATTTT.

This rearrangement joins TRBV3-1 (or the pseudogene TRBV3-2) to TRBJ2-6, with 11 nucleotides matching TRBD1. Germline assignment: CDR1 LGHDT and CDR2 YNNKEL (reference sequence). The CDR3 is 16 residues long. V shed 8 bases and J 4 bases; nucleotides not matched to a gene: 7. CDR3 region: CASVGTGGMGANVLTF. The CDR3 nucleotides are TGTGCCAGCGTGGGGACAGGGGGTATGGGGGCCAACGTCCTGACTTTC.

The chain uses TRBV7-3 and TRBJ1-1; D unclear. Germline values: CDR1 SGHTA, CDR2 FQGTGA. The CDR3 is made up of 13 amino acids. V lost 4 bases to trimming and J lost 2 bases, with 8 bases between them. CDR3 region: CASSSVANTEAFF. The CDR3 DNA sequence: TGTGCCAGCAGCTCCGTTGCTAACACTGAAGCTTTCTTT. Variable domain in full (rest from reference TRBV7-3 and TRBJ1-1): GAGVSQTPSNKVTEKGKYVELRCDPISGHTALYWYRQSLGQGPEFLIYFQGTGAADDSGLPNDRFFAVRPEGSVSTLKIQRTERGDSAVYLCASSSVANTEAFFGQGTRLTVV.

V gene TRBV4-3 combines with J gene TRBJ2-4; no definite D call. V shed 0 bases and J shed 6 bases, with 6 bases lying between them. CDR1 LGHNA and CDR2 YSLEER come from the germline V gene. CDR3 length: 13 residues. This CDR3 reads CASSQDRANIQYF. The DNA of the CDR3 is TGCGCCAGCAGCCAAGATAGGGCAAACATTCAGTACTTC.